Listed below are T cell receptor beta chains from one sample, sequenced in a study of blood T cell repertoires in COVID-19. Profiled with immunoSEQ multiplex PCR; TCRdb holds only in-frame clones, not every one. The sample contains a few hundred thousand clones, approximately 78% of which appear only once. Sequencing was done on a sample of peripheral blood. The receptors shown here come from a woman between 65 and 79 years old with COVID-19, enrolled during active disease. The CDR3 runs from the conserved cysteine through the conserved F or W. D genes are given only for firm matches. A row's size may be missing; if present it is once, few, many or a size class.

d_gene: .
v_gene: TRBV7-2
j_gene: TRBJ2-7
abundance: once
CDR3aa: CASSSAPTIFYEQYF
CDR3nt: TGTGCCAGCAGCTCAGCCCCGACTATATTCTACGAGCAGTACTTC

d_gene: TRBD1
v_gene: TRBV5-4
j_gene: TRBJ1-4
abundance: .
CDR3aa: CASSLQGAQEKLFF
CDR3nt: TGTGCCAGCAGCTTGCAGGGGGCGCAAGAAAAACTGTTTTTT

d_gene: .
v_gene: TRBV28
j_gene: TRBJ1-2
abundance: .
CDR3aa: CASSDRSYGYTF
CDR3nt: TGTGCCAGCAGCGACAGAAGCTATGGCTACACCTTC

d_gene: .
v_gene: TRBV19
j_gene: TRBJ2-2
abundance: .
CDR3aa: CASSIQITGELFF
CDR3nt: TGTGCCAGTAGTATCCAGATTACCGGGGAGCTGTTTTTT

d_gene: TRBD1
v_gene: TRBV19
j_gene: TRBJ1-2
abundance: .
CDR3aa: CASSMEDRARRYTF
CDR3nt: TGTGCCAGTAGTATGGAGGACAGGGCTAGGCGCTACACCTTC

d_gene: TRBD1
v_gene: TRBV18
j_gene: TRBJ1-1
abundance: .
CDR3aa: CASSPNQGAYTEAFF
CDR3nt: TGTGCCAGCTCACCCAACCAGGGGGCCTACACTGAAGCTTTCTTT

d_gene: .
v_gene: TRBV5-4
j_gene: TRBJ2-3
abundance: .
CDR3aa: CASRVTASTDTQYF
CDR3nt: TGTGCCAGCAGGGTGACAGCTAGCACAGATACGCAGTATTTT

d_gene: .
v_gene: TRBV7-8
j_gene: TRBJ1-1
abundance: .
CDR3aa: CASSLVLQALAEAFF
CDR3nt: TGTGCCAGCAGCTTAGTCCTCCAGGCCCTTGCTGAAGCTTTCTTT

d_gene: .
v_gene: TRBV27
j_gene: TRBJ1-5
abundance: .
CDR3aa: CASSLSWQKIGGNQPQHF
CDR3nt: TGTGCCAGCAGTTTATCCTGGCAGAAAATAGGGGGCAATCAGCCCCAGCATTTT

d_gene: .
v_gene: TRBV20-1
j_gene: TRBJ2-1
abundance: .
CDR3aa: CSASWLAGVEQFF
CDR3nt: TGCAGTGCTAGTTGGCTAGCCGGGGTTGAGCAGTTCTTC

d_gene: TRBD1
v_gene: TRBV30
j_gene: TRBJ1-1
abundance: .
CDR3aa: CAWTPHGTGKGEAFF
CDR3nt: TGTGCCTGGACTCCCCACGGGACAGGAAAGGGAGAAGCTTTCTTT

d_gene: .
v_gene: TRBV7-2
j_gene: TRBJ2-7
abundance: .
CDR3aa: CASSSPRAYEQYF
CDR3nt: TGTGCCAGCAGCTCCCCACGCGCCTACGAGCAGTACTTC

d_gene: TRBD2
v_gene: TRBV29-1
j_gene: TRBJ2-3
abundance: .
CDR3aa: CSVELWRERSTDTQYF
CDR3nt: TGCAGCGTTGAGTTATGGCGGGAGAGGAGCACAGATACGCAGTATTTT

d_gene: .
v_gene: TRBV7-9
j_gene: TRBJ2-1
abundance: .
CDR3aa: CASSTSTAGLRRNEQFF
CDR3nt: TGTGCCAGCAGCACGTCAACCGCGGGACTCCGGAGGAATGAGCAGTTCTTC

d_gene: .
v_gene: TRBV5-4
j_gene: TRBJ2-1
abundance: .
CDR3aa: CASSLALRGNYNEQFF
CDR3nt: TGTGCCAGCAGCTTGGCCCTCCGCGGGAACTACAATGAGCAGTTCTTC

d_gene: .
v_gene: TRBV18
j_gene: TRBJ2-1
abundance: .
CDR3aa: CASSPTGQRNNEQFF
CDR3nt: TGTGCCAGCTCACCAACGGGACAACGGAACAATGAGCAGTTCTTC

d_gene: .
v_gene: TRBV4-1
j_gene: TRBJ1-3
abundance: once
CDR3aa: CASSQDRGDSSGNTIYF
CDR3nt: TGCGCCAGCAGCCAAGATCGGGGGGATAGCTCTGGAAACACCATATATTTT

d_gene: .
v_gene: TRBV28
j_gene: TRBJ1-1
abundance: .
CDR3aa: CASSHSLDTEAFF
CDR3nt: TGTGCCAGCAGTCACAGTTTAGACACTGAAGCTTTCTTT

d_gene: .
v_gene: TRBV10-3
j_gene: TRBJ1-2
abundance: .
CDR3aa: CAISSGTNYGYTF
CDR3nt: TGTGCCATCAGTTCGGGTACTAACTATGGCTACACCTTC

d_gene: TRBD1
v_gene: TRBV18
j_gene: TRBJ2-7
abundance: .
CDR3aa: CASSGTGGTMEQYF
CDR3nt: TGTGCCAGCTCAGGCACAGGGGGTACTATGGAGCAATACTTC

d_gene: TRBD1
v_gene: TRBV30
j_gene: TRBJ1-2
abundance: few
CDR3aa: CAWEGQYSYGYTF
CDR3nt: TGTGCCTGGGAGGGACAGTACAGCTATGGCTACACCTTC

d_gene: .
v_gene: TRBV18
j_gene: TRBJ1-5
abundance: .
CDR3aa: CASSQSGQGNQPQHF
CDR3nt: TGTGCCAGCTCACAAAGCGGGCAGGGCAATCAGCCCCAGCATTTT

d_gene: TRBD1
v_gene: TRBV7-9
j_gene: TRBJ1-1
abundance: .
CDR3aa: CASSPGDSEAFF
CDR3nt: TGTGCCAGCAGCCCGGGGGACAGTGAAGCTTTCTTT

d_gene: TRBD1
v_gene: TRBV28
j_gene: TRBJ1-2
abundance: few
CDR3aa: CASRLQGASGYTF
CDR3nt: TGTGCCAGCCGATTGCAGGGGGCGAGTGGCTACACCTTC

d_gene: .
v_gene: TRBV21-1
j_gene: TRBJ2-1
abundance: .
CDR3aa: CASSGILVHNEQFF
CDR3nt: TGTGCCAGCAGCGGAATACTAGTACACAATGAGCAGTTCTTC

d_gene: .
v_gene: TRBV7-2
j_gene: TRBJ2-3
abundance: .
CDR3aa: CASSLAGETDTQYF
CDR3nt: TGTGCCAGCAGCTTAGCGGGAGAGACAGATACGCAGTATTTT

d_gene: .
v_gene: TRBV7-8
j_gene: TRBJ1-5
abundance: .
CDR3aa: CASSLANRDQPQHF
CDR3nt: TGTGCCAGCAGCTTAGCAAATCGGGATCAGCCCCAGCATTTT

d_gene: TRBD1
v_gene: TRBV5-1
j_gene: TRBJ1-4
abundance: .
CDR3aa: CASRGGTGNEKLFF
CDR3nt: TGCGCCAGCCGGGGCGGGACAGGGAATGAAAAACTGTTTTTT

d_gene: TRBD2
v_gene: TRBV27
j_gene: TRBJ2-1
abundance: few
CDR3aa: CASSLWTSGIDEQFF
CDR3nt: TGTGCCAGCAGTTTATGGACTAGCGGGATCGATGAGCAGTTCTTC

d_gene: .
v_gene: TRBV18
j_gene: TRBJ2-7
abundance: .
CDR3aa: CASRPGQSIYEQYF
CDR3nt: TGTGCCAGCCGCCCCGGACAGAGTATTTACGAGCAGTACTTC

d_gene: TRBD1
v_gene: TRBV28
j_gene: TRBJ2-7
abundance: .
CDR3aa: CASSPPWAGGTHEQYF
CDR3nt: TGTGCCAGCAGCCCCCCTTGGGCAGGGGGCACCCACGAGCAGTACTTC

d_gene: TRBD2
v_gene: TRBV5-1
j_gene: TRBJ2-1
abundance: .
CDR3aa: CASSFIAGVVNEQFF
CDR3nt: TGCGCCAGCAGCTTCATAGCGGGAGTTGTGAATGAGCAGTTCTTC

d_gene: TRBD2
v_gene: TRBV6-2/TRBV6-3
j_gene: TRBJ2-7
abundance: .
CDR3aa: CASSYSIGLADYEQYF
CDR3nt: TGTGCCAGCAGTTACTCGATCGGACTAGCGGACTACGAGCAGTACTTC

d_gene: .
v_gene: TRBV6-2/TRBV6-3
j_gene: TRBJ1-6
abundance: .
CDR3aa: CASSYSTAGSSYNSPLHF
CDR3nt: TGTGCCAGCAGTTACTCGACGGCCGGGAGCTCCTATAATTCACCCCTCCACTTT

d_gene: .
v_gene: TRBV28
j_gene: TRBJ2-2
abundance: few
CDR3aa: CASSPPGGVTGELFF
CDR3nt: TGTGCCAGCAGCCCCCCCGGGGGTGTGACCGGGGAGCTGTTTTTT

d_gene: .
v_gene: TRBV15
j_gene: TRBJ2-5
abundance: .
CDR3aa: CATSRDFGARETQYF
CDR3nt: TGTGCCACCAGCAGAGATTTTGGGGCCCGAGAGACCCAGTACTTC

d_gene: .
v_gene: TRBV19
j_gene: TRBJ1-5
abundance: .
CDR3aa: CASSDGGRGNQPQHF
CDR3nt: TGTGCCAGTAGTGATGGAGGGCGGGGCAATCAGCCCCAGCATTTT

d_gene: .
v_gene: TRBV5-1
j_gene: TRBJ2-7
abundance: few
CDR3aa: CASSLVGGNAPYEQYF
CDR3nt: TGCGCCAGCAGCTTGGTAGGGGGTAACGCGCCCTACGAGCAGTACTTC

d_gene: TRBD1
v_gene: TRBV4-2
j_gene: TRBJ1-2
abundance: .
CDR3aa: CASSRDRQGATGYTF
CDR3nt: TGTGCCAGCAGCCGAGATAGACAGGGAGCCACTGGCTACACCTTC

d_gene: .
v_gene: TRBV29-1
j_gene: TRBJ2-1
abundance: .
CDR3aa: CSALLGTSYNEQFF
CDR3nt: TGCAGCGCCTTACTAGGGACTTCCTACAATGAGCAGTTCTTC

d_gene: TRBD2
v_gene: TRBV4-1
j_gene: TRBJ2-2
abundance: .
CDR3aa: CASSSGTNPNTGELFF
CDR3nt: TGCGCCAGCAGTTCCGGGACTAACCCCAACACCGGGGAGCTGTTTTTT

d_gene: .
v_gene: TRBV18
j_gene: TRBJ1-1
abundance: .
CDR3aa: CASSPRRTLNTEAFF
CDR3nt: TGTGCCAGCTCACCACGTAGGACATTGAACACTGAAGCTTTCTTT

d_gene: TRBD1
v_gene: TRBV19
j_gene: TRBJ1-5
abundance: many
CDR3aa: CASSLTAGTGTSLPQHF
CDR3nt: TGTGCCAGTAGTCTAACGGCCGGGACAGGGACCAGCCTGCCCCAGCATTTT

d_gene: .
v_gene: TRBV11-2
j_gene: TRBJ1-5
abundance: few
CDR3aa: CASSLSGGADQPQHF
CDR3nt: TGTGCCAGCAGCTTATCTGGGGGCGCGGATCAGCCCCAGCATTTT

d_gene: .
v_gene: TRBV11-3
j_gene: TRBJ2-1
abundance: .
CDR3aa: CASSLKGLEQFF
CDR3nt: TGTGCCAGCAGCTTAAAGGGGTTAGAGCAGTTCTTC

d_gene: .
v_gene: TRBV19
j_gene: TRBJ1-2
abundance: .
CDR3aa: CASSIGKGASNYGYTF
CDR3nt: TGTGCCAGTAGTATCGGTAAAGGGGCCTCTAACTATGGCTACACCTTC

d_gene: .
v_gene: TRBV3-1/TRBV3-2
j_gene: TRBJ2-3
abundance: .
CDR3aa: CASTSNTDTQYF
CDR3nt: TGTGCCAGCACCTCTAACACAGATACGCAGTATTTT

d_gene: .
v_gene: TRBV3-1/TRBV3-2
j_gene: TRBJ2-7
abundance: .
CDR3aa: CASSQARVSYEQYF
CDR3nt: TGTGCCAGCAGCCAAGCCCGGGTCTCCTACGAGCAGTACTTC

d_gene: .
v_gene: TRBV10-3
j_gene: TRBJ2-3
abundance: few
CDR3aa: CAISEGRGHTDTQYF
CDR3nt: TGTGCCATCAGTGAGGGCAGGGGACACACAGATACGCAGTATTTT

d_gene: .
v_gene: TRBV7-9
j_gene: TRBJ2-2
abundance: once
CDR3aa: CASSLLGSSGELFF
CDR3nt: TGTGCCAGCAGCTTACTGGGCTCGTCCGGGGAGCTGTTTTTT

d_gene: .
v_gene: TRBV19
j_gene: TRBJ2-7
abundance: .
CDR3aa: CASSPRTTYEQYF
CDR3nt: TGTGCCAGTAGCCCTCGGACAACCTACGAGCAGTACTTC

d_gene: .
v_gene: TRBV28
j_gene: TRBJ1-4
abundance: once
CDR3aa: CATAGAGHATNEKLFF
CDR3nt: TGTGCCACCGCGGGGGCAGGACATGCAACTAATGAAAAACTGTTTTTT